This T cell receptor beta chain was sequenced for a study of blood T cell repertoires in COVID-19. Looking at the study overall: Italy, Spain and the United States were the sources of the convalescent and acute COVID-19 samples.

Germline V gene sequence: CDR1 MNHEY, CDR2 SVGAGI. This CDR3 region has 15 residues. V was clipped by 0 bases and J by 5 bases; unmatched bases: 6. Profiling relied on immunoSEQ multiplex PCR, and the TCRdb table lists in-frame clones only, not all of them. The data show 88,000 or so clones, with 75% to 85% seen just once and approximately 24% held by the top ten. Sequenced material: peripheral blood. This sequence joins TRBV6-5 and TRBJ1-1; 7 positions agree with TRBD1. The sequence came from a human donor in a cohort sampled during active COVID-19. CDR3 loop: CASSYSGAGGTEAFF. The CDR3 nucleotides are TGTGCCAGCAGTTACTCCGGGGCAGGGGGAACTGAAGCTTTCTTT.